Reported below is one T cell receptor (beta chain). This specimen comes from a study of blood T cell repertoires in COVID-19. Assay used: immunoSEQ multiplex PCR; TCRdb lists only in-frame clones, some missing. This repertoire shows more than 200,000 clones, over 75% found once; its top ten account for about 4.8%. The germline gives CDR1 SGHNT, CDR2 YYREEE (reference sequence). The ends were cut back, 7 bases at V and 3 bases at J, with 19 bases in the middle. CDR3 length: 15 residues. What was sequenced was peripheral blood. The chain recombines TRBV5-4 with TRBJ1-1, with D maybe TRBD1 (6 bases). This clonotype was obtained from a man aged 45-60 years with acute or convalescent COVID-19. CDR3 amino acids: CASQAFGGADTEAFF. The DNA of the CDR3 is TGTGCCAGCCAAGCTTTTGGGGGCGCGGACACTGAAGCTTTCTTT.